This entry features one T cell receptor (beta chain) sequence. Antigen: not known. The data derive from a study of T cells after yellow fever vaccination. The study, taken as a whole, reports: A secondary response was less intense yet reached its peak sooner, at day 5 versus 15.

Template switching by 5'RACE produced TCR cDNA, adding a universal primer site and UMIs. TCRdb reprocessed the 5' RACE reads via MiXCR and lists one record per CDR3 protein. The sample holds about 260,000 distinct CDR3 sequences, over 10% seen once. Source: CD4+ T cells sorted from PBMCs, taken 45 days after the yellow fever booster vaccination. The TCR comes from a man aged 25 to 45 who received the YFV17D yellow fever vaccine.

CDR3 sequence (DNA): TGCAGTGCTCCTCAGCACTCTGGGGCCAACGTCCTGACTTTC. Residues: CSAPQHSGANVLTF. This sequence joins TRBV20-1 and TRBJ2-6; D is unclear. The CDR3 covers 14 residues. V shed 5 bases and J shed 0 bases, with 8 bases lying between them. Germline-derived CDR1 and CDR2 are DFQATT and SNEGSKA (reference sequence).